The 17 T cell receptor beta chains in this list originate from one sample, sequenced in a study of CD8 T cells in ankylosing spondylitis. TCRdb re-called the 5' RACE reads with MiXCR, one entry per CDR3 protein. The sample yields under 450,000 distinct CDR3 sequences, 20% to 25% seen once. What was sequenced was blood, either unsorted or a sorted T cell fraction (not recorded which). The receptor source for this set is a male donor with ankylosing spondylitis or in good health (not recorded which).

This clonotype was detected only a few times. The rearrangement joins TRBV7-9 to TRBJ2-7; D not resolved. This CDR3 has 14 amino acids. V was clipped by 3 bases and J by 3 bases, with 12 bases between them. CDR1 is SEHNR and CDR2 is FQNEAQ in the germline V gene (reference sequence). CDR3 amino acids: CASSFLDGSYEQYF. CDR3 in DNA: TGTGCCAGCAGCTTCTTAGACGGCAGCTACGAGCAGTACTTC. Together with reference TRBV7-9 and TRBJ2-7, the CDR3 gives the full variable domain: DTGVSQNPRHKITKRGQNVTFRCDPISEHNRLYWYRQTLGQGPEFLTYFQNEAQLEKSRLLSDRFSAERPKGSFSTLEIQRTEQGDSAMYLCASSFLDGSYEQYFGPGTRLTVT.

This clonotype has a handful of counts. The rearrangement joins TRBV5-1 to TRBJ2-3; a possible D gene is TRBD2 (6 bases). From germline, CDR1 is SGHRS and CDR2 YFSETQ. The germline V and J ends were trimmed by 4 bases and 2 bases, with 14 bases remaining between them. This CDR3 contains 15 residues. As DNA, the CDR3 is TGCGCCAGCAGCAGAGGGTCGGGGGTCACAGATACGCAGTATTTT. Its protein is CASSRGSGVTDTQYF.

The chain combines TRBV9 with TRBJ2-5; D might be TRBD2 (7 bases). Germline V CDR1 and CDR2: SGDLS, YYNGEE. V lost 0 bases and J lost 4, with 10 bases in between. The CDR3 has 14 amino acids. The CDR3 sequence: CASSVGGGRETQYF. The CDR3 DNA follows: TGTGCCAGCAGCGTAGGGGGGGGGCGAGAGACCCAGTACTTC.

This clonotype was counted only a few times. The chain joins TRBV10-3 to TRBJ2-3; 11 nucleotides agree with TRBD2. The V segment lost 3 bases and the J segment 0 bases; nucleotides outside the gene matches: 8. The CDR3 runs to 18 residues. CDR1 and CDR2 (germline): ENHRY, SYGVKD. CDR3 in DNA: TGTGCCATCAGTGATAGGCTAGCGGGGGGCGCTAGCACAGATACGCAGTATTTT. As protein: CAISDRLAGGASTDTQYF.

This clonotype has just a few counts. This chain uses TRBV12-3 or TRBV12-4 with TRBJ2-2; TRBD1 matches at 7 bases. Trimming cost V 6 bases and J 6 bases; bases outside gene matches: 7. This CDR3 is built from 14 residues. Here the CDR3 reads CASSWTGRPGELFF. The CDR3 DNA sequence: TGTGCCAGCAGCTGGACAGGAAGACCCGGGGAGCTGTTTTTT.

This clonotype was found a few times. This chain connects TRBV24-1 to TRBJ2-2; 7 nucleotides agree with TRBD1. The CDR3 is made up of 15 amino acids. Germline assignment: CDR1 KGHDR and CDR2 SFDVKD. After removal of 0 bases from V and 3 bases from J, the junction contained 0 bases not matched to a gene. CDR3 sequence: CATSDLDRDTGELFF. DNA for the CDR3: TGTGCCACCAGTGATTTGGACAGGGACACCGGGGAGCTGTTTTTT.

This chain links TRBV7-9 with TRBJ2-1; D not certain. This CDR3 region has 15 residues. The V gene lost 1 base and the J gene lost 0 bases, with 7 bases spanning the gap. Germline CDR1 SEHNR, CDR2 FQNEAQ (reference sequence). The CDR3 spells CASSLVYSSYNEQFF. The DNA for the CDR3 is TGTGCCAGCAGCTTAGTTTATAGCTCCTACAATGAGCAGTTCTTC.

The rearrangement joins TRBV6-5 to TRBJ1-2; D is perhaps TRBD1 (5 bases). Trimming cost V 8 bases and J 7 bases, with 14 bases left between them. CDR1 is MNHEY, CDR2 SVGAGI, per germline. The CDR3 is 12 residues long. The CDR3 protein is CASGRQGIGYTF. DNA of the CDR3: TGTGCCAGCGGGCGGCAGGGCATTGGCTACACCTTC.

This clonotype was detected ten times or more. In DNA form, the CDR3 reads TGTGCCAGCAGTGGACAGCTCAACCCCTACGAGCAGTACTTC. Translating gives CASSGQLNPYEQYF. The V call is TRBV28, the J call TRBJ2-7; possible D gene TRBD1, 6 bases. Germline loops: CDR1 MDHEN, CDR2 SYDVKM. This CDR3 has 14 amino acids. V was trimmed by 5 bases and J by 2 bases, leaving 13 bases between them.

This clonotype was seen more than once but under ten times. The rearrangement uses TRBV10-1 and TRBJ1-1; D gene uncertain. This CDR3 is built from 13 residues. CDR1 and CDR2 from the germline V gene are WNHNN and SYGVQD (reference sequence). With 2 bases removed from V and 3 bases from J, the gap between germline ends came to 7 bases. CDR3 coding DNA: TGCGCCAGCAGTGAGAGGACGTACACTGAAGCTTTCTTT. It specifies CASSERTYTEAFF.

The chain carries TRBV2 and TRBJ2-7; 9 bases agree with TRBD1. The CDR3 contains 14 residues. Germline V lookup: CDR1 SNHLY, CDR2 FYNNEI. Losses at the gene ends were 4 bases for V and 5 bases for J; bases not matched to a gene: 6. The CDR3 sequence: CASSGDRALNEQYF. Here the CDR3 DNA reads TGTGCCAGCAGTGGGGACAGGGCTCTGAACGAGCAGTACTTC.

The rearrangement uses TRBV27 and TRBJ1-2; TRBD1 matches at 7 bases. This CDR3 is 15 amino acids long. Germline CDR1 MNHEY, CDR2 SMNVEV (reference sequence). The junction had 7 bases not matched to a gene; V was cut back by 4 bases and J by 2 bases. For the CDR3, the DNA is TGTGCCAGCAGTTCTCCAGGGGGAAACAACTATGGCTACACCTTC. Translated, it gives CASSSPGGNNYGYTF.

This clonotype was observed a few times. The chain carries TRBV27 and TRBJ2-2; maybe TRBD2 (5 bases). CDR3 length equals 13 residues. Germline-derived CDR1 and CDR2 are MNHEY and SMNVEV (reference sequence). Trimming left V 5 bases short and J 6 bases short, with 10 bases between. The CDR3 nucleotides read TGTGCCAGCAGTAAGGGAGAGGCCGGGGAGCTGTTTTTT. It specifies CASSKGEAGELFF.

This clonotype was found a few times. The CDR3 reads CASSFGGGALTNEQFF. The CDR3 coding sequence is TGTGCCAGCAGTTTCGGCGGGGGGGCTCTAACAAATGAGCAGTTCTTC. V gene TRBV12-3 or TRBV12-4 combines with J gene TRBJ2-1; 9 bases align to TRBD2. The CDR3 has 16 amino acids. V lost 3 bases to trimming and J lost 7 bases; unmatched junction nucleotides: 10.

This clonotype was detected a few times. CDR3: CASSSPPGLIDNEQFF. As DNA, the CDR3 is TGTGCCAGCAGCTCCCCACCGGGACTGATCGACAATGAGCAGTTCTTC. The V gene is TRBV7-9, the J gene TRBJ2-1; TRBD2 is a possible D gene (6 bases). V gave up 4 bases and J gave up 5 bases, with 18 bases separating them. Germline CDR1 reads SEHNR; CDR2 reads FQNEAQ (reference sequence). This CDR3 contains 16 residues.

This clonotype has just a few counts. The rearrangement joins TRBV9 to TRBJ2-7; 8 bases match TRBD2. With V trimmed by 3 bases and J by 5 bases, 4 bases remained unmatched. The CDR3 length is 13 residues. Germline V gives CDR1 SGDLS, CDR2 YYNGEE. The CDR3 DNA reads as TGTGCCAGCAGCGGGACTAGCAACAACGAGCAGTACTTC. This codes for CASSGTSNNEQYF. Complete variable domain (other parts from reference TRBV9 and TRBJ2-7): DSGVTQTPKHLITATGQRVTLRCSPRSGDLSVYWYQQSLDQGLQFLIQYYNGEERAKGNILERFSAQQFPDLHSELNLSSLELGDSALYFCASSGTSNNEQYFGPGTRLTVT.

The rearrangement uses TRBV9 and TRBJ2-7; TRBD2 aligns across 10 bases. With V trimmed by 3 bases and J by 5 bases, 2 bases remained unmatched. This CDR3 comprises 13 residues. Germline CDR1 and CDR2: SGDLS and YYNGEE. The CDR3 region is CASSGGLAHEQYF. The DNA for the CDR3 is TGTGCCAGCAGCGGGGGACTAGCGCACGAGCAGTACTTC.